Below are 17 T cell receptor beta chains sequenced from a single sample in a study of blood T cell repertoires in COVID-19. Using immunoSEQ multiplex PCR, the repertoire was profiled, and TCRdb retains in-frame clones only, with some absent. The sample contains about 76,000 clones, approximately 89% of which appear only once. Sequenced: peripheral blood. The receptors were gathered from a human donor in a cohort sampled during active COVID-19.

The chain links TRBV19 to TRBJ1-5; a weak D match, TRBD1 (5 bases). V was clipped by 4 bases and J by 5 bases, with 15 bases between them. The germline V gene encodes CDR1 LNHDA and CDR2 SQIVND (reference sequence). This CDR3 contains 15 residues. CDR3 residues: CASSTREGVYQPQHF. The CDR3 region has the DNA TGTGCCAGTAGTACCAGGGAAGGGGTCTATCAGCCCCAGCATTTT.

This chain joins TRBV19 and TRBJ2-7; D is uncertain. V was clipped by 4 bases and J by 2 bases, with 9 bases between them. CDR3 length equals 13 residues. CDR1 is LNHDA and CDR2 is SQIVND in the germline V gene (reference sequence). The CDR3 DNA reads as TGTGCCAGTAGTAGCCATACTACCTACGAGCAGTACTTC. This codes for CASSSHTTYEQYF.

This rearrangement joins TRBV4-1 to TRBJ1-1; 7 nucleotides line up with TRBD1. Germline trimming cut 1 base from V and 5 bases from J; bases unmatched to any gene: 7. Germline V gene sequence: CDR1 MGHRA, CDR2 YSYEKL. This CDR3 comprises 15 residues. Here the CDR3 reads CASSQGQGHWTEAFF. The DNA for the CDR3 is TGCGCCAGCAGCCAAGGACAGGGCCATTGGACTGAAGCTTTCTTT.

This chain joins TRBV5-1 and TRBJ2-1, with a weak D call TRBD2 (6 bases). V was trimmed by 2 bases and J by 8 bases, leaving 17 bases between them. This CDR3 region has 15 residues. Germline V gene lookup returns CDR1 SGHRS and CDR2 YFSETQ. The CDR3 coding sequence is TGCGCCAGCAGCTTAGGACGCCCGGGGGTCCATGAGCAGTTCTTC. This gives the protein CASSLGRPGVHEQFF. The full variable domain, with the rest looked up from reference TRBV5-1 and TRBJ2-1, is KAGVTQTPRYLIKTRGQQVTLSCSPISGHRSVSWYQQTPGQGLQFLFEYFSETQRNKGNFPGRFSGRQFSNSRSEMNVSTLELGDSALYLCASSLGRPGVHEQFFGPGTRLTVL.

This chain joins TRBV21-1 and TRBJ2-1; the table's D gene call, TRBD2, was not cross checked with the DNA. TRBV21-1 is a pseudogene. The CDR3 contains 16 residues. For the CDR3, the DNA is TGTGCCAGCAGCAAAGAGTCTAGCGGGGGGCACAATGAGCAGTTCTTC. Translation gives CASSKESSGGHNEQFF.

V usage is TRBV6-2 or TRBV6-3 and J usage is TRBJ2-5; D might be TRBD1 (5 bases). The V end lost 0 bases, the J end lost 1 base, and 6 bases lay between the germline ends. The CDR3 has 14 residues. Looked up from germline, CDR1 is MNHEY and CDR2 is SVGEGT. The CDR3 DNA sequence: TGTGCCAGCAGTTACTCCGACAGCCAAGAGACCCAGTACTTC. Protein product: CASSYSDSQETQYF.

A single count supports this clone. The CDR3 here is CASSVMTAANYGYTF. The CDR3, as DNA: TGTGCCAGCAGCGTAATGACAGCTGCTAACTATGGCTACACCTTC. The chain links TRBV9 to TRBJ1-2; D is perhaps TRBD1 (5 bases). V was trimmed by 1 base and J by 0 bases, leaving 10 bases between them. The germline CDR1 and CDR2 sequences are SGDLS and YYNGEE. This CDR3 has 15 residues.

The gene calls are TRBV10-1 and TRBJ1-5; D is perhaps TRBD1 (6 bases). The V end lost 3 bases, the J end lost 0 bases, and 6 bases lay between the germline ends. Germline CDR1 is WNHNN and CDR2 is SYGVQD (reference sequence). There are 14 residues in the CDR3. The CDR3 is CASSEQGSNQPQHF. CDR3 in DNA: TGCGCCAGCAGTGAACAGGGTAGCAATCAGCCCCAGCATTTT.

For the CDR3, the DNA is TGCAGTGCTAGTTACACGCGCACAGATACGCAGTATTTT. It is translated as CSASYTRTDTQYF. V is TRBV20-1 and J is TRBJ2-3; the D is unclear. The CDR3 extends over 13 amino acids. The V end lost 3 bases, the J end lost 1 base, and 8 bases lay between the germline ends. Germline loops: CDR1 DFQATT, CDR2 SNEGSKA (reference sequence).

The V call is TRBV6-2 or TRBV6-3, the J call TRBJ1-5; D is possibly TRBD1 (6 bases). Trimming left V 2 bases short and J 2 bases short, with 10 bases between. There are 15 residues in the CDR3. Germline V CDR1 and CDR2: MNHEY, SVGEGT. CDR3 sequence: CASSYGGAGNQPQHF. The CDR3 DNA is TGTGCCAGCAGTTACGGGGGGGCGGGCAATCAGCCCCAGCATTTT.

This clone turned up a few times. This chain connects TRBV19 to TRBJ1-1; 9 nucleotides agree with TRBD1. Trimming cost V 3 bases and J 1 base; bases outside gene matches: 6. The CDR3 contains 16 residues. CDR1 is LNHDA and CDR2 is SQIVND in the germline V gene (reference sequence). The CDR3 sequence is CASSIRDRATNTEAFF. In DNA, the CDR3 is TGTGCCAGTAGTATCCGGGACAGGGCAACGAACACTGAAGCTTTCTTT.

V and J are TRBV12-3 or TRBV12-4 and TRBJ1-1, with no clear D. This CDR3 spans 11 amino acids. The V end was cut by 6 bases, the J end by 6 bases, with 8 bases between. The CDR3 bases are TGTGCCAGCAGCCGCCGGGCTGAAGCTTTCTTT. Protein: CASSRRAEAFF.

This clone was detected a few times. This chain joins TRBV2 and TRBJ1-5; tentatively, D is TRBD1 (6 bases). Germline values: CDR1 SNHLY, CDR2 FYNNEI. The CDR3 is 13 residues long. V gave up 5 bases and J gave up 4 bases, with 9 bases separating them. In DNA form, the CDR3 reads TGTGCCAGCAGTAGGACAGAGAATCAGCCCCAGCATTTT. Its protein product is CASSRTENQPQHF. The full variable domain, completed using reference TRBV2 and TRBJ1-5, is EPEVTQTPSHQVTQMGQEVILRCVPISNHLYFYWYRQILGQKVEFLVSFYNNEISEKSEIFDDQFSVERPDGSNFTLKIRSTKLEDSAMYFCASSRTENQPQHFGDGTRLSIL.

V usage is TRBV19 and J usage is TRBJ2-3, with 11 bases matching TRBD2. Trimming cost V 7 bases and J 2 bases; bases outside gene matches: 8. This CDR3 has 16 amino acids. Germline CDR1 LNHDA, CDR2 SQIVND (reference sequence). The CDR3 sequence is CASKRIAGGLTDTQYF. The CDR3 DNA reads TGTGCCAGTAAACGAATAGCGGGGGGGCTCACAGATACGCAGTATTTT.

J is TRBJ2-1 and V is TRBV30; D uncertain. The CDR3 contains 15 residues. V lost 0 bases and J 0 bases, leaving 9 bases between the germline ends. Per the germline V gene, CDR1 is GTSNPN and CDR2 is SVGIG (reference sequence). The CDR3 sequence is CAWSVGVSSYNEQFF. DNA of the CDR3: TGTGCCTGGAGTGTAGGAGTTAGCTCCTACAATGAGCAGTTCTTC.

The V call is TRBV3-1 (or the pseudogene TRBV3-2), the J call TRBJ1-2, with 10 bases fitting TRBD1. V shed 3 bases, J shed 8 bases, and the junction held 6 bases outside the gene matches. CDR3 length: 14 residues. The germline CDR1 and CDR2 sequences are LGHDT and YNNKEL (reference sequence). Here the CDR3 reads CASSQRQGAGGYTF. The CDR3 DNA sequence: TGTGCCAGCAGCCAGAGACAGGGGGCGGGAGGCTACACCTTC.

The chain has TRBV15 and TRBJ2-7; no clear D. The CDR3 is made up of 15 amino acids. The germline V gene has CDR1 LNHNV and CDR2 YYDKDF (reference sequence). Deletions cut 1 base from V and 5 bases from J, with 15 bases between. This CDR3 reads CATSRVRGPRDEQYF. DNA of the CDR3: TGTGCCACCAGCAGAGTGCGTGGCCCTCGGGACGAGCAGTACTTC.